The 25 T cell receptor beta chains in this list originate from one sample, sequenced in a study of cytotoxic CD8 clonotypes in ibrutinib-treated CLL. Some clones are missing from TCRdb's copy, which holds only in-frame ones; the method was immunoSEQ multiplex PCR. The data contain around 70,000 clones, 68% of them singletons. The specimen comprised PBMCs, sampled after 12 months of ibrutinib treatment. These receptor sequences come from a human donor with chronic lymphocytic leukemia.

This clone has a handful of counts. The chain couples TRBV5-1 to TRBJ2-2, with 11 bases lining up with TRBD1. This CDR3 region has 16 residues. Trimming cost V 3 bases and J 4 bases; bases outside gene matches: 5. Germline assignment: CDR1 SGHRS and CDR2 YFSETQ. The CDR3 loop reads CASSWSGTGGTGELFF. In DNA, the CDR3 is TGCGCCAGCAGCTGGAGTGGGACAGGGGGCACCGGGGAGCTGTTTTTT.

This chain links TRBV7-9 with TRBJ2-5; D is ambiguous. This CDR3 comprises 14 residues. Per germline, CDR1 SEHNR and CDR2 FQNEAQ (reference sequence). V shed 4 bases and J shed 1 base, with 10 bases lying between them. Written as DNA, the CDR3 is TGTGCCAGCAGCTCGCGCCGGACCCAAGAGACCCAGTACTTC. Amino acid sequence: CASSSRRTQETQYF.

The gene calls are TRBV7-2 and TRBJ2-5; a weak D match, TRBD1 (5 bases). The CDR3 loop spans 15 amino acids. Germline CDR1 reads SGHTA; CDR2 reads FQGNSA. The V end was cut by 0 bases, the J end by 5 bases, with 13 bases between. The CDR3 DNA reads as TGTGCCAGCAGCTTAGCGCTCGCAGGGCACGAGACCCAGTACTTC. This translates into CASSLALAGHETQYF.

This clone was seen only a few times. The V gene is TRBV11-2, the J gene TRBJ1-5; tentative D call: TRBD1 (6 bases). The germline V gene encodes CDR1 SGHAT and CDR2 FQNNGV. This CDR3 comprises 15 residues. The V and J ends lost 1 base and 4 bases respectively, with 11 bases between them. CDR3 bases: TGTGCCAGCAGCTTAGGGGGGGGCAGTAATCAGCCCCAGCATTTT. It translates to CASSLGGGSNQPQHF.

The count of this clone is one. The chain employs TRBV11-2 and TRBJ2-1, with 7 positions matching TRBD1. CDR1 and CDR2 from the germline V gene are SGHAT and FQNNGV. J was trimmed by 1 base and V by 0 bases; bases with no gene match: 0. The CDR3 has 15 residues. The CDR3 protein is CASSLDRGSYNEQFF. The CDR3 bases are TGTGCCAGCAGCTTAGACAGGGGGTCCTACAATGAGCAGTTCTTC. The full variable domain, rest sourced from reference TRBV11-2 and TRBJ2-1, is EAGVAQSPRYKIIEKRQSVAFWCNPISGHATLYWYQQILGQGPKLLIQFQNNGVVDDSQLPKDRFSAERLKGVDSTLKIQPAKLEDSAVYLCASSLDRGSYNEQFFGPGTRLTVL.

The chain uses TRBV5-4 and TRBJ1-6, with 8 bases fitting TRBD1. The V gene's germline CDR1 is SGHNT and CDR2 YYREEE (reference sequence). This CDR3 has 13 residues. V dropped 5 bases and J dropped 11; count of bases not matched to a gene: 6. This chain's CDR3 is CASSFWTGTPLHF. The CDR3 DNA sequence: TGTGCCAGCAGTTTCTGGACAGGGACACCCCTCCACTTT. The full variable domain, completed using reference TRBV5-4 and TRBJ1-6, is ETGVTQSPTHLIKTRGQQVTLRCSSQSGHNTVSWYQQALGQGPQFIFQYYREEENGRGNFPPRFSGLQFPNYSSELNVNALELDDSALYLCASSFWTGTPLHFGNGTRLTVT.

The chain has TRBV7-6 and TRBJ2-3, with D perhaps matching TRBD1 or TRBD2 (6 bases each). The CDR3 is made up of 18 amino acids. Germline V gene lookup returns CDR1 SGHVS and CDR2 FNYEAQ. V dropped 1 base and J dropped 0 bases, with 17 bases sitting between them. CDR3: CASSLGRGGGISTDTQYF. The CDR3 DNA reads TGTGCCAGCAGCTTAGGCCGTGGAGGGGGGATAAGCACAGATACGCAGTATTTT. Full variable domain (missing parts from reference TRBV7-6 and TRBJ2-3): GAGVSQSPRYKVTKRGQDVALRCDPISGHVSLYWYRQALGQGPEFLTYFNYEAQQDKSGLPNDRFSAERPEGSISTLTIQRTEQRDSAMYRCASSLGRGGGISTDTQYFGPGTRLTVL.

CDR3 protein: CASSLSNGQETQYF. The CDR3 nucleotides are TGTGCCAGCAGTTTATCGAACGGACAAGAGACCCAGTACTTC. This rearrangement joins TRBV27 to TRBJ2-5; D not certain. This CDR3 contains 14 residues. CDR1 is MNHEY, CDR2 SMNVEV, per germline (reference sequence). The V gene lost 0 bases and the J gene lost 2 bases, with 7 bases spanning the gap.

This chain links TRBV7-8 with TRBJ1-2; D may be TRBD1 (6 bases). The CDR3 covers 15 residues. The germline CDR1 and CDR2 sequences are SGHVS and FQNEAQ. V gave up 3 bases and J gave up 0 bases, with 11 bases separating them. Written as DNA, the CDR3 is TGTGCCAGCAGCTTCAGTAACAGGGCTAACTATGGCTACACCTTC. This codes for CASSFSNRANYGYTF.

This chain joins TRBV6-1 and TRBJ2-2; D is possibly TRBD1 or TRBD2 (5 bases each). Trimming took off 6 bases at V and 0 bases at J, with 11 bases between the two ends. Germline CDR1 is MNHNS and CDR2 is SASEGT. CDR3 length: 15 residues. In DNA, the CDR3 is TGTGCCAGCAGCTCCGGGACCACGAACACCGGGGAGCTGTTTTTT. Encoded protein: CASSSGTTNTGELFF.

This clone is a singleton in its sample. The chain is built from TRBV6-5 and TRBJ2-7, with 7 positions matching TRBD1. Unmatched junction bases numbered 7, after V lost 2 bases and J lost 6 bases. Germline V lookup: CDR1 MNHEY, CDR2 SVGAGI. The CDR3 contains 14 residues. CDR3 protein: CASSYQLTGREQYF. The CDR3 DNA is TGTGCCAGCAGTTACCAATTGACAGGGCGCGAGCAGTACTTC.

V gene TRBV9 combines with J gene TRBJ1-2; 8 bases map to TRBD1. Germline loops: CDR1 SGDLS, CDR2 YYNGEE. The CDR3 has 14 amino acids. Unmatched junction bases numbered 6, after V lost 6 bases and J lost 2 bases. The CDR3 sequence is CASKRTGINYGYTF. The DNA for the CDR3 is TGTGCCAGCAAACGGACAGGGATAAACTATGGCTACACCTTC.

The gene calls are TRBV28 and TRBJ1-6; TRBD1 agrees at 7 bases. The CDR3 extends over 14 amino acids. CDR1 and CDR2 from the germline V gene are MDHEN and SYDVKM. Trimming removed 2 bases from V and 9 bases from J; junction bases left unmatched: 4. The CDR3, as DNA: TGTGCCAGCAGTTTAGGGACAGCCTCTTCACCCCTCCACTTT. Amino acid sequence: CASSLGTASSPLHF.

The V gene is TRBV27, the J gene TRBJ2-3; D gene unclear. The CDR3 is 15 amino acids. Between the trimmed V and J ends, which lost 3 bases and 1 base, there was a span of 11 bases. Germline V lookup: CDR1 MNHEY, CDR2 SMNVEV (reference sequence). The CDR3 region has the DNA TGTGCCAGCAGTTTGAGGCAGAGAGGCACAGATACGCAGTATTTT. Protein: CASSLRQRGTDTQYF.

The chain joins TRBV28 to TRBJ2-1; TRBD1 might be the D (5 bases). Germline CDR1 and CDR2: MDHEN and SYDVKM. This CDR3 comprises 15 residues. V lost 5 bases and J 9 bases, leaving 20 bases between the germline ends. CDR3 residues: CASSTTVGTVSEQFF. In DNA form, the CDR3 reads TGTGCCAGCAGTACGACAGTGGGCACAGTCAGTGAGCAGTTCTTC.

This clone was seen more than once but under ten times. V usage is TRBV9 and J usage is TRBJ2-2; D remains ambiguous. The CDR3 has 16 amino acids. From germline, CDR1 is SGDLS and CDR2 YYNGEE. The V gene lost 0 bases and the J gene lost 1 base, with 10 bases spanning the gap. CDR3 sequence: CASSVAPGRNTGELFF. CDR3 bases: TGTGCCAGCAGCGTAGCCCCTGGTAGGAACACCGGGGAGCTGTTTTTT.

This clone has more than one count but fewer than ten. The genes are TRBV4-3 and TRBJ2-2, with D perhaps TRBD1 (6 bases). This CDR3 region has 16 residues. Between the trimmed V and J ends, which lost 0 bases and 6 bases, there was a span of 14 bases. Germline CDR1 reads LGHNA; CDR2 reads YSLEER. The DNA for the CDR3 is TGCGCCAGCAGCCAAGAAGCGACAGGCGTGTCCGGGGAGCTGTTTTTT. Its translation is CASSQEATGVSGELFF.

V gene TRBV5-1 combines with J gene TRBJ1-1, with D uncertain. This CDR3 region has 15 residues. Germline V lookup: CDR1 SGHRS, CDR2 YFSETQ. Trimming cost V 1 base and J 4 bases, with 14 bases left between them. CDR3 nucleotide sequence: TGCGCCAGCAGCTTGAGGTCCAGACGAAGCACTGAAGCTTTCTTT. This gives the protein CASSLRSRRSTEAFF.

The table lists this clone with a count of one. V gene TRBV5-1 combines with J gene TRBJ2-1; TRBD1 matches at 10 bases. CDR3 length: 15 residues. J was trimmed by 4 bases and V by 4 bases; bases with no gene match: 5. Germline V gene sequence: CDR1 SGHRS, CDR2 YFSETQ. CDR3 in DNA: TGCGCCAGCAGCATGACAGGGGGCGCTTACAATGAGCAGTTCTTC. This translates into CASSMTGGAYNEQFF.

V is TRBV30 and J is TRBJ1-3, with TRBD1 identical over 8 bases. The CDR3 loop spans 15 amino acids. Germline V gene data show CDR1 as GTSNPN and CDR2 as SVGIG (reference sequence). The V gene end was trimmed by 1 base and the J gene end by 4 bases; junction bases not matched to a gene: 6. In DNA, the CDR3 is TGTGCCTGGAGTGGGGACAGGTCTTACGGAAACACCATATATTTT. Amino acids: CAWSGDRSYGNTIYF.

This clone was observed a few times. V is TRBV5-1 and J is TRBJ1-2, with D maybe TRBD1 (6 bases). In germline, CDR1 is SGHRS, CDR2 YFSETQ. Between the trimmed V and J ends, which lost 7 bases and 4 bases, there was a span of 14 bases. The CDR3 consists of 13 residues. CDR3 nucleotide sequence: TGCGCCAGCGGGGGCGCCCAGGGCTATGGCTACACCTTC. This sequence encodes CASGGAQGYGYTF.

This rearrangement joins TRBV30 to TRBJ2-3, with D uncertain. Germline V lookup: CDR1 GTSNPN, CDR2 SVGIG (reference sequence). V was pared by 6 bases and J by 0 bases, with 16 bases between. CDR3 length: 15 residues. The CDR3 DNA reads TGTGCCTGTACCCCCGACCCCGTGAGCACAGATACGCAGTATTTT. Translated, it gives CACTPDPVSTDTQYF.

The V gene is TRBV11-2, the J gene TRBJ2-7; a possible D gene is TRBD1 (5 bases). Germline CDR1 reads SGHAT; CDR2 reads FQNNGV. The CDR3 spans 14 residues. V lost 1 base and J 6 bases, leaving 13 bases between the germline ends. CDR3 protein: CASSLVPVRGEQYF. DNA for the CDR3: TGTGCCAGCAGCTTAGTTCCGGTTAGGGGCGAGCAGTACTTC.

The chain carries TRBV10-2 and TRBJ2-5; TRBD2 agrees at 11 bases. Looked up from germline, CDR1 is WSHSY and CDR2 is SAAADI. V shed 10 bases and J 4 bases; nucleotides not matched to a gene: 11. The CDR3 is 15 amino acids. CDR3 sequence (DNA): TGCGCCACCACGCTAGCGGGGGGCCACGGAGAGACCCAGTACTTC. The encoded protein is CATTLAGGHGETQYF.

The V gene is TRBV6-6, the J gene TRBJ2-5, with D possibly being TRBD2 (7 bases). CDR3 size: 13 residues. V lost 3 bases and J 5 bases, leaving 10 bases between the germline ends. Germline loops: CDR1 MNHNY, CDR2 SVGAGI (reference sequence). The chain's CDR3 is CASSYEGGETQYF. CDR3 nucleotides: TGTGCCAGCAGTTATGAGGGGGGGGAGACCCAGTACTTC.